Following are 27 T cell receptor beta chains from one sample sequenced in a study of blood T cell repertoires in COVID-19. Sequencing was performed with immunoSEQ multiplex PCR; in TCRdb, only in-frame clones are kept and a portion is missing. The sample has 140,000 to 150,000 clones; 84% are singletons. The sample comprised peripheral blood. The receptors stem from a human donor in a cohort sampled during active COVID-19.

This clone was recorded only once. The chain uses TRBV4-3 and TRBJ1-2; 8 nucleotides match TRBD1. This CDR3 has 14 residues. Germline V gives CDR1 LGHNA, CDR2 YSLEER. J lost 7 bases, V lost 2 bases, and 6 bases had no gene match. DNA of the CDR3: TGCGCCAGCAGCCAATCCAGGGGGCAAGGTGGCTACACCTTC. Amino acids: CASSQSRGQGGYTF.

The rearrangement links TRBV11-2 to TRBJ2-3; D perhaps matches TRBD2 (5 bases). V lost 5 bases, J lost 2 bases, and 11 bases lay in between. The CDR3 has 14 residues. Germline V gene data show CDR1 as SGHAT and CDR2 as FQNNGV. The CDR3 bases are TGTGCCAGCAGCGGGAGCAGGACCACAGATACGCAGTATTTT. Protein: CASSGSRTTDTQYF.

This chain connects TRBV5-4 to TRBJ2-1, with D possibly being TRBD2 (6 bases). The germline CDR1 and CDR2 sequences are SGHNT and YYREEE (reference sequence). This CDR3 spans 14 amino acids. V was clipped by 4 bases and J by 10 bases, with 18 bases between them. The CDR3 DNA reads TGTGCCAGCAGCCTGAAGGTGGGGAGGAGGGAGCAGTTCTTC. This encodes CASSLKVGRREQFF.

This clone was seen a handful of times. This chain uses TRBV7-9 with TRBJ2-3; 14 nucleotides agree with TRBD2. The CDR3 is 17 amino acids. After removal of 4 bases from V and 6 bases from J, the junction contained 9 bases not matched to a gene. CDR1 and CDR2 (germline): SEHNR, FQNEAQ (reference sequence). The CDR3 DNA follows: TGTGCCAGCAGCTCGGGACTAGCGGGAGTCCGAGGTGATACGCAGTATTTT. Protein sequence: CASSSGLAGVRGDTQYF.

This chain links TRBV9 with TRBJ1-2; 7 bases fit TRBD1. The CDR3 is made up of 12 amino acids. Germline V gene lookup returns CDR1 SGDLS and CDR2 YYNGEE. The trim removed 4 bases at V and 7 bases at J, leaving 4 bases unmatched. CDR3 loop: CASSPRQGGYTF. Written as DNA, the CDR3 is TGTGCCAGCAGCCCCCGACAGGGTGGCTACACCTTC.

The CDR3 here is CASSFPSGWSSYNEQFF. The CDR3 DNA sequence: TGTGCCAGCAGCTTCCCTAGCGGGTGGAGCTCCTACAATGAGCAGTTCTTC. This chain joins TRBV7-2 and TRBJ2-1; 8 bases map to TRBD2. CDR3 size: 17 residues. Germline values: CDR1 SGHTA, CDR2 FQGNSA. V dropped 3 bases and J dropped 0; count of bases not matched to a gene: 7.

This clone was seen just once. The V and J genes are TRBV5-1 and TRBJ2-3; 9 positions match TRBD2. This CDR3 has 18 residues. V lost 0 bases to trimming and J lost 0 bases; unmatched junction nucleotides: 8. CDR1 SGHRS and CDR2 YFSETQ come from the germline V gene. This CDR3 is CASSLEGSGGLSTDTQYF. CDR3 DNA: TGCGCCAGCAGCTTGGAAGGTAGCGGGGGCCTTAGCACAGATACGCAGTATTTT.

Comments on this clone: One junction end disagrees with the germline gene, perhaps due to a read error. V is TRBV7-3 and J is TRBJ2-6; D not resolved. The CDR3 loop spans 15 amino acids. Germline loops: CDR1 SGHTA, CDR2 FQGTGA. The CDR3 spells CVSSLNGPGANVLTF. The CDR3 region has the DNA TGTGTCAGCAGCTTAAATGGCCCTGGGGCCAACGTCCTGACTTTC.

The gene calls are TRBV27 and TRBJ1-1; D is possibly TRBD1 (5 bases). This CDR3 has 14 residues. CDR1 is MNHEY and CDR2 is SMNVEV in the germline V gene (reference sequence). Trimming cost V 2 bases and J 1 base, with 8 bases left between them. Here the CDR3 reads CASSLSRANTEAFF. The CDR3 coding sequence is TGTGCCAGCAGTTTAAGCAGGGCGAACACTGAAGCTTTCTTT.

The chain carries TRBV10-3 and TRBJ2-3, with 9 bases matching TRBD1. Per the germline V gene, CDR1 is ENHRY and CDR2 is SYGVKD. The ends lost 7 bases at V and 0 bases at J; junction bases unmatched: 8. The CDR3 extends over 16 amino acids. CDR3 sequence reads: CAITKDRGTSTDTQYF. The CDR3, as DNA: TGTGCCATCACCAAGGACAGGGGAACTAGCACAGATACGCAGTATTTT.

This chain connects TRBV5-1 to TRBJ2-7; maybe TRBD1 (6 bases). Looked up from germline, CDR1 is SGHRS and CDR2 is YFSETQ. The CDR3 runs to 14 residues. The germline V and J ends were trimmed by 3 bases and 9 bases, with 19 bases remaining between them. In nucleotides, the CDR3 is TGCGCCAGCAGCTCTTCCGGGACAAAACTCGGGCAGTACTTC. This sequence encodes CASSSSGTKLGQYF. Based on the CDR3 plus reference TRBV5-1 and TRBJ2-7, the full variable domain is KAGVTQTPRYLIKTRGQQVTLSCSPISGHRSVSWYQQTPGQGLQFLFEYFSETQRNKGNFPGRFSGRQFSNSRSEMNVSTLELGDSALYLCASSSSGTKLGQYFGPGTRLTVT.

This rearrangement joins TRBV24-1 to TRBJ2-1; 12 nucleotides match TRBD2. This CDR3 is built from 17 residues. The J segment lost 0 bases and the V segment lost 7 bases, leaving 6 bases of the junction unmatched. CDR1 and CDR2 (germline): KGHDR, SFDVKD. CDR3 sequence reads: CATSPGLAGRSYNEQFF. For the CDR3, the DNA is TGTGCCACCAGCCCCGGACTAGCGGGACGCTCCTACAATGAGCAGTTCTTC.

The rearrangement uses TRBV5-8 and TRBJ2-5, with TRBD2 identical over 14 bases. Trimming cost V 2 bases and J 3 bases; bases outside gene matches: 6. The germline V gene has CDR1 SGHTS and CDR2 YDEGEE. The CDR3 is made up of 17 amino acids. The CDR3 DNA reads as TGTGCCAGCAGCTTCGGACTAGCGGGAGGTCGAAAAGAGACCCAGTACTTC. This encodes CASSFGLAGGRKETQYF. The variable domain in full, with the rest retrieved from reference TRBV5-8 and TRBJ2-5, is EAGVTQSPTHLIKTRGQQATLRCSPISGHTSVYWYQQALGLGLQFLLWYDEGEERNRGNFPPRFSGRQFPNYSSELNVNALELEDSALYLCASSFGLAGGRKETQYFGPGTRLLVL.

The rearrangement links TRBV4-1 to TRBJ2-1; 8 positions match TRBD2. This CDR3 region has 16 residues. Germline V gene sequence: CDR1 MGHRA, CDR2 YSYEKL. The J segment lost 4 bases and the V segment lost 6 bases, leaving 11 bases of the junction unmatched. The CDR3 nucleotides are TGCGCCAGCAGTCCTCCGGGACTAGGGTTGTACAATGAGCAGTTCTTC. Encoded protein: CASSPPGLGLYNEQFF.

The chain recombines TRBV19 with TRBJ2-3; no clear D gene. The CDR3 is made up of 15 amino acids. Germline V gene sequence: CDR1 LNHDA, CDR2 SQIVND (reference sequence). V was cut by 0 bases and J by 7 bases, with 14 bases left in between. DNA for the CDR3: TGTGCCAGTAGTATAGATCACCTCAGCGTAAATACGCAGTATTTT. It codes for CASSIDHLSVNTQYF.

A few counts support this clone. This rearrangement joins TRBV24-1 to TRBJ2-1; 10 positions agree with TRBD1. The CDR3 loop spans 15 amino acids. Germline V lookup: CDR1 KGHDR, CDR2 SFDVKD. J lost 6 bases, V lost 3 bases, and 4 bases had no gene match. The CDR3 reads CATSDHGTGVNEQFF. As DNA, the CDR3 is TGTGCCACCAGTGATCACGGGACAGGGGTCAATGAGCAGTTCTTC.

This sequence joins TRBV11-1 and TRBJ2-3, with 7 bases identical to TRBD2. The CDR3 has 15 residues. The V gene end was trimmed by 0 bases and the J gene end by 4 bases; junction bases not matched to a gene: 4. Looked up from germline, CDR1 is SGHAT and CDR2 is FQDESV (reference sequence). This CDR3 is CASSLAGGSPDTQYF. CDR3 sequence (DNA): TGTGCCAGCAGCTTAGCGGGAGGGAGCCCAGATACGCAGTATTTT.

Comments on this clone: The junction departs from germline at one end; a sequencing error may be responsible. This chain connects TRBV5-1 to TRBJ1-4; a weak D match, TRBD1 (5 bases). Germline CDR1 SGHRS, CDR2 YFSETQ. The CDR3 runs 13 residues. The CDR3 is CASSSQVNEKLFF. CDR3 sequence (DNA): TGCGCCAGCAGCTCACAGGTTAATGAAAAGCTGTTTTTT.

This rearrangement joins TRBV7-2 to TRBJ2-1; tentative D call: TRBD2 (6 bases). The CDR3 is 15 residues long. Trimming left V 2 bases short and J 7 bases short, with 15 bases between. CDR1 is SGHTA and CDR2 is FQGNSA in the germline V gene. CDR3 residues: CASSLTMEGRNEQFF. The CDR3 bases are TGTGCCAGCAGCTTAACCATGGAGGGCCGGAATGAGCAGTTCTTC.

The chain uses TRBV11-3 and TRBJ1-4; no clear D. Germline CDR1 reads SGHNT; CDR2 reads YENEEA. CDR3 length equals 13 residues. Trimming left V 1 base short and J 14 bases short, with 14 bases between. The CDR3 DNA reads TGTGCCAGCAGCTTAGGGCGGGAAGGGAGGCTGTTTTTT. Amino acids: CASSLGREGRLFF.

The chain carries TRBV5-1 and TRBJ2-3, with 8 bases aligning to TRBD2. The CDR3 is 16 residues long. V trimming: 2 bases; J trimming: 6 bases; junction bases outside the gene matches: 11. Germline V gives CDR1 SGHRS, CDR2 YFSETQ. The DNA of the CDR3 is TGCGCCAGCAGCTTCGGACTAGCCGGTCCTGGCGATACGCAGTATTTT. Its translation: CASSFGLAGPGDTQYF.

The count of this clone is one. The V call is TRBV7-2, the J call TRBJ1-2; D unresolved. Germline loops: CDR1 SGHTA, CDR2 FQGNSA. The V and J ends lost 2 bases and 5 bases respectively, with 12 bases between them. CDR3 length: 14 amino acids. The CDR3 sequence is CASSLSKGSYGYTF. The CDR3 DNA sequence: TGTGCCAGCAGCTTAAGCAAAGGGAGTTATGGCTACACCTTC.

V usage is TRBV5-5 and J usage is TRBJ2-2, with 11 bases lining up with TRBD2. The CDR3 is made up of 16 amino acids. V was pared by 0 bases and J by 7 bases, with 5 bases of the junction left unmatched. The germline V gene has CDR1 SGHKS and CDR2 YYEKEE (reference sequence). CDR3 bases: TGTGCCAGCAGCTTGGCCCTAGCGGGGGGATTCGGGGAGCTGTTTTTT. It specifies CASSLALAGGFGELFF.

This clone appeared a few times. The rearrangement uses TRBV19 and TRBJ1-4, with D unresolved. V lost 1 base to trimming and J lost 1 base, with 10 bases between them. This CDR3 spans 16 amino acids. CDR1 LNHDA and CDR2 SQIVND come from the germline V gene (reference sequence). The CDR3 here is CASSIGGGLTNEKLFF. In DNA form, the CDR3 reads TGTGCCAGTAGTATAGGCGGCGGCTTAACTAATGAAAAACTGTTTTTT.

This chain joins TRBV21-1 and TRBJ2-3; the table's D call, TRBD2, has no DNA check behind it. TRBV21-1 constitutes a pseudogene. The CDR3 is 18 amino acids. The CDR3 nucleotides read TGTGCCAGCAGCCAGGGACTAGCGGGACAAATTAGCACAGATACGCAGTATTTT. It codes for CASSQGLAGQISTDTQYF.

The genes are TRBV2 and TRBJ2-5; 7 bases are a match to TRBD2. The CDR3 has 14 amino acids. Trimming took 4 bases from V and 2 from J; bases not matched to a gene: 4. Germline V lookup: CDR1 SNHLY, CDR2 FYNNEI. The DNA for the CDR3 is TGTGCCAGCAGTGGCCAAGCGGGGCAAGAGACCCAGTACTTC. It encodes CASSGQAGQETQYF.

The genes are TRBV5-4 and TRBJ1-1, with D possibly being TRBD1 (5 bases). V shed 2 bases and J shed 3 bases, with 11 bases lying between them. Germline CDR1 is SGHNT and CDR2 is YYREEE (reference sequence). This CDR3 has 14 residues. CDR3 sequence (DNA): TGTGCCAGCAGCTTTGACAGTGTTGACACTGAAGCTTTCTTT. This sequence encodes CASSFDSVDTEAFF.